This entry lists 23 T cell receptor beta chains sequenced from one sample in a study of radiotherapy plus CTLA-4 blockade in lung cancer. Profiling relied on immunoSEQ multiplex PCR, and the TCRdb table lists in-frame clones only, not all of them. The sample has under 110,000 clones, under 90% seen once. This material consisted of peripheral blood, taken from a patient treated with radiotherapy plus ipilimumab. Receptors were obtained from a human donor with non-small cell lung cancer that progressed on radiotherapy plus ipilimumab. Some clones in this sample may be carry-over from other donors' samples.

The chain has TRBV4-1 and TRBJ2-3, with a weak D call TRBD2 (6 bases). This CDR3 is built from 15 residues. V dropped 1 base and J dropped 0 bases, with 8 bases sitting between them. Germline CDR1 is MGHRA and CDR2 is YSYEKL. CDR3 residues: CASSQASASTDTQYF. The CDR3 nucleotides are TGCGCCAGCAGCCAAGCTAGCGCGAGCACAGATACGCAGTATTTT.

CDR3 sequence: CAWRGVYEAFF. The CDR3 DNA follows: TGTGCCTGGAGAGGGGTTTACGAAGCTTTCTTT. V usage is TRBV30 and J usage is TRBJ1-1; the D gene is possibly TRBD1 (5 bases). Germline V CDR1 and CDR2: GTSNPN, SVGIG (reference sequence). V shed 3 bases and J shed 8 bases, with 10 bases lying between them. The CDR3 has 11 residues.

The chain links TRBV7-2 to TRBJ1-2; 8 bases align to TRBD1. CDR1 and CDR2 from the germline V gene are SGHTA and FQGNSA. V shed 2 bases and J 5 bases; nucleotides not matched to a gene: 7. This CDR3 spans 15 amino acids. In DNA, the CDR3 is TGTGCCAGCAGCTTACGACAGGGGACCCCATATGGCTACACCTTC. Protein product: CASSLRQGTPYGYTF.

DNA of the CDR3: TGTGCCAGCAGCGTAGAGCAGGGTCCGACCAATAATTCACCCCTCCACTTT. This codes for CASSVEQGPTNNSPLHF. V gene TRBV9 combines with J gene TRBJ1-6; tentatively, D is TRBD1 (5 bases). The CDR3 length is 17 residues. Trimming took 0 bases from V and 5 from J, leaving 15 bases between them. Looked up from germline, CDR1 is SGDLS and CDR2 is YYNGEE. Full variable domain (remainder filled in from reference TRBV9 and TRBJ1-6): DSGVTQTPKHLITATGQRVTLRCSPRSGDLSVYWYQQSLDQGLQFLIQYYNGEERAKGNILERFSAQQFPDLHSELNLSSLELGDSALYFCASSVEQGPTNNSPLHFGNGTRLTVT.

This chain joins TRBV30 and TRBJ2-1, with a tentative D call TRBD2 (6 bases). The CDR3 is 14 residues long. Trimming cost V 0 bases and J 8 bases, with 14 bases left between them. Looked up from germline, CDR1 is GTSNPN and CDR2 is SVGIG (reference sequence). CDR3 in amino acids: CAWSVGRGMDEQFF. The CDR3 DNA is TGTGCCTGGAGTGTGGGGCGGGGAATGGATGAGCAGTTCTTC.

This chain uses TRBV10-3 with TRBJ1-1; D may be TRBD1 (5 bases). Trimming left V 0 bases short and J 1 base short, with 18 bases between. CDR3 size: 18 residues. Germline CDR1 is ENHRY and CDR2 is SYGVKD. CDR3: CAISESGTASPANTEAFF. CDR3 coding DNA: TGTGCCATCAGTGAGTCGGGGACCGCGTCCCCAGCGAACACTGAAGCTTTCTTT.

The CDR3 is CASSLATGGREQYF. The CDR3 bases are TGTGCCAGCAGCTTAGCCACAGGAGGCCGGGAGCAGTACTTC. The genes are TRBV11-1 and TRBJ2-7; TRBD1 or TRBD2 may be the D gene (5 bases each). Trimming removed 0 bases at V and 7 bases at J, with 13 bases between. The V gene's germline CDR1 is SGHAT and CDR2 FQDESV (reference sequence). CDR3 size: 14 residues.

CDR3 in amino acids: CASSQDLGGGAYEQYF. For the CDR3, the DNA is TGCGCCAGCAGCCAAGATTTGGGCGGGGGGGCCTACGAGCAGTACTTC. J is TRBJ2-7 and V is TRBV4-3, with TRBD2 identical over 9 bases. The CDR3 loop spans 16 amino acids. Germline V gene data show CDR1 as LGHNA and CDR2 as YSLEER. After removal of 0 bases from V and 2 bases from J, the junction contained 5 bases not matched to a gene.

The chain has TRBV5-1 and TRBJ1-2; TRBD1 might be the D (6 bases). The CDR3 length is 16 residues. Germline V CDR1 and CDR2: SGHRS, YFSETQ. V shed 3 bases and J shed 4 bases, with 19 bases lying between them. CDR3 region: CASSSESLDRSYGYTF. The CDR3 DNA reads TGCGCCAGCAGCTCCGAATCTTTGGACAGAAGCTATGGCTACACCTTC.

This rearrangement joins TRBV4-2 to TRBJ2-1; TRBD2 agrees at 9 bases. J was trimmed by 9 bases and V by 4 bases; bases with no gene match: 10. Germline V CDR1 and CDR2: LGHNA, YNFKEQ. The CDR3 contains 15 residues. The CDR3 DNA follows: TGTGCCAGCAGCCCTCAGCGGGGGGAAATTGGTGAGCAGTTCTTC. Translation: CASSPQRGEIGEQFF.

The rearrangement uses TRBV6-5 and TRBJ2-5; D remains ambiguous. V lost 0 bases to trimming and J lost 3 bases, with 5 bases between them. The CDR3 is 13 amino acids. Germline CDR1 reads MNHEY; CDR2 reads SVGAGI. Written as DNA, the CDR3 is TGTGCCAGCAGTTACTCTATCGAAGAGACCCAGTACTTC. Translation gives CASSYSIEETQYF.

This sequence joins TRBV28 and TRBJ2-7, with D maybe TRBD1 (6 bases). CDR1 MDHEN and CDR2 SYDVKM come from the germline V gene. The ends were cut back, 2 bases at V and 3 bases at J, with 14 bases in the middle. The length of the CDR3 is 15 residues. CDR3 region: CASSLPGTLYYEQYF. The CDR3, as DNA: TGTGCCAGCAGTTTACCCGGGACACTCTACTACGAGCAGTACTTC.

This clone was observed a handful of times. A much larger clone lies one base from this, so it may be a read error. This chain joins TRBV4-2 and TRBJ1-5; the match to TRBD1 covers 7 bases. This CDR3 has 13 amino acids. Germline trimming cut 4 bases from V and 5 bases from J; bases unmatched to any gene: 2. In germline, CDR1 is LGHNA, CDR2 YNFKEQ. CDR3 loop: CASSRQGYQPQHF. DNA for the CDR3: TGTGCCAGCAGCCGACAGGGTTATCAGCCCCAGCATTTT.

This clone was picked up one time. This chain connects TRBV19 to TRBJ1-2; D is possibly TRBD1 (6 bases). CDR3 length equals 13 residues. The V end lost 4 bases, the J end lost 2 bases, and 8 bases lay between the germline ends. Germline CDR1 and CDR2: LNHDA and SQIVND (reference sequence). The CDR3 DNA reads TGTGCCAGTAGTACGGGGGCCAACTATGGCTACACCTTC. Its protein product is CASSTGANYGYTF.

This CDR3 reads CASLNGTTEKLFF. The DNA of the CDR3 is TGTGCCAGCCTAAACGGGACAACTGAAAAACTGTTTTTT. The chain uses TRBV28 and TRBJ1-4; a possible D gene is TRBD1 (6 bases). The germline gives CDR1 MDHEN, CDR2 SYDVKM. The CDR3 length is 13 residues. Trimming removed 8 bases at V and 7 bases at J, with 14 bases between. Full variable domain (remainder filled in from reference TRBV28 and TRBJ1-4): DVKVTQSSRYLVKRTGEKVFLECVQDMDHENMFWYRQDPGLGLRLIYFSYDVKMKEKGDIPEGYSVSREKKERFSLILESASTNQTSMYLCASLNGTTEKLFFGSGTQLSVL.

The chain links TRBV18 to TRBJ2-3; 11 nucleotides match TRBD1. Germline trimming cut 2 bases from V and 4 bases from J; bases unmatched to any gene: 8. CDR1 is KGHSH and CDR2 is LQKENI in the germline V gene. CDR3 size: 17 residues. Here the CDR3 reads CASSPALGTGGADTQYF. As DNA, the CDR3 is TGTGCCAGCTCACCAGCCCTCGGGACAGGGGGAGCAGATACGCAGTATTTT.

Turning to this clone: Other DNA sequences in this specimen translate into the identical CDR3. This chain uses TRBV19 with TRBJ1-1, with 9 positions matching TRBD1. CDR3 size: 14 residues. The ends lost 3 bases at V and 3 bases at J; junction bases unmatched: 2. Germline V CDR1 and CDR2: LNHDA, SQIVND (reference sequence). The CDR3: CASSIGQGYTEAFF. The DNA for the CDR3 is TGTGCCAGTAGTATCGGACAGGGGTACACTGAAGCTTTCTTT.

The V and J genes are TRBV21-1 and TRBJ2-1; the D segment call TRBD2 is taken from the table without a DNA check. TRBV21-1 counts as a pseudogene. This CDR3 has 17 amino acids. The CDR3 sequence is CASSKRGASGPNNEQFF. DNA of the CDR3: TGTGCCAGCAGCAAAAGGGGCGCTAGCGGCCCCAACAATGAGCAGTTCTTC.

This rearrangement joins TRBV6-6 to TRBJ2-3; D assignment may be TRBD1 or TRBD2 (6 bases each). V was shortened by 7 bases and J by 6 bases, with 17 bases between the two germline ends. CDR3 length equals 14 residues. Germline lookup yields CDR1 MNHNY and CDR2 SVGAGI (reference sequence). Here the CDR3 reads CASTHGGQQDTQYF. The CDR3 nucleotides read TGTGCCAGCACCCACGGGGGCCAGCAGGATACGCAGTATTTT.

The table lists this clone with a count of one. The chain is built from TRBV6-1 and TRBJ1-1, with D tentatively TRBD1 (5 bases). Trimming removed 7 bases from V and 11 bases from J, with 17 bases in between. CDR1 is MNHNS, CDR2 SASEGT, per germline. The CDR3 is made up of 12 amino acids. This CDR3 reads CASTLVGGGAFF. As DNA, the CDR3 is TGTGCCAGCACCTTGGTGGGGGGTGGCGCTTTCTTT.

The rearrangement joins TRBV9 to TRBJ2-1; D remains unclear. Germline CDR1 is SGDLS and CDR2 is YYNGEE. The CDR3 length is 14 residues. With 0 bases removed from V and 1 base from J, the gap between germline ends came to 5 bases. This CDR3 is CASSVGVSYNEQFF. The CDR3 nucleotides read TGTGCCAGCAGCGTAGGCGTTTCCTACAATGAGCAGTTCTTC.

V gene TRBV11-2 combines with J gene TRBJ1-5; D unclear. V was shortened by 1 base and J by 7 bases, with 8 bases between the two germline ends. The CDR3 is 13 residues long. The germline CDR1 and CDR2 sequences are SGHAT and FQNNGV. The CDR3 DNA sequence: TGTGCCAGCAGCTTAGCCGTCAGGCAGCCCCAGCATTTT. It encodes CASSLAVRQPQHF.

The J gene is TRBJ2-3, the V gene TRBV9, with D uncertain. Looked up from germline, CDR1 is SGDLS and CDR2 is YYNGEE. Trimming removed 3 bases at V and 9 bases at J, with 17 bases between. The CDR3 is 14 amino acids. CDR3 residues: CASSDQPLAWTQYF. DNA of the CDR3: TGTGCCAGCAGCGACCAACCGTTGGCCTGGACGCAGTATTTT.